Below are 23 T cell receptor beta chains sequenced from a single sample in a study of cytotoxic CD8 clonotypes in ibrutinib-treated CLL. The assay was immunoSEQ multiplex PCR, and TCRdb's table has in-frame clones only and misses some. Among around 21,000 clones listed, under 80% were seen once. Sequencing used PBMCs, obtained before ibrutinib treatment. These receptors were obtained from a human donor with chronic lymphocytic leukemia.

The V gene is TRBV15, the J gene TRBJ2-1; 9 bases agree with TRBD2. Germline assignment: CDR1 LNHNV and CDR2 YYDKDF (reference sequence). Trimming at V came to 0 bases and at J to 7 bases, leaving 7 bases not matched to a gene. This CDR3 spans 16 amino acids. The chain's CDR3 is CATSRDLGGRGNEQFF. In DNA, the CDR3 is TGTGCCACCAGCAGAGATTTGGGCGGGAGGGGTAATGAGCAGTTCTTC.

This chain connects TRBV9 to TRBJ2-7; D ambiguous. Trimming took 4 bases from V and 0 from J, leaving 14 bases between them. Germline V CDR1 and CDR2: SGDLS, YYNGEE. The CDR3 loop spans 15 amino acids. This CDR3 is CASSFLTRYSYEQYF. CDR3 sequence (DNA): TGTGCCAGCAGCTTCCTTACTCGTTACTCCTACGAGCAGTACTTC.

The chain recombines TRBV7-2 with TRBJ1-1; D is possibly TRBD1 (5 bases). CDR1 is SGHTA, CDR2 FQGNSA, per germline. Trimming shortened V by 6 bases and J by 4 bases, and 15 bases separated the two germline ends. The CDR3 consists of 14 residues. The CDR3 DNA follows: TGTGCCAGCAGGCCATCCCGGGGGAGCACTGAAGCTTTCTTT. Residues: CASRPSRGSTEAFF.

This clone was seen a few times. The chain is built from TRBV7-2 and TRBJ2-5; tentative D call: TRBD2 (5 bases). The germline V gene has CDR1 SGHTA and CDR2 FQGNSA. V was shortened by 8 bases and J by 6 bases, with 16 bases between the two germline ends. This CDR3 spans 13 amino acids. CDR3 sequence: CASRRPARKTQYF. The CDR3 region has the DNA TGTGCCAGCCGGAGGCCAGCCCGGAAGACCCAGTACTTC.

This chain connects TRBV6-1 to TRBJ1-5, with D unclear. The CDR3 has 15 residues. The germline gives CDR1 MNHNS, CDR2 SASEGT. The germline V and J ends were trimmed by 5 bases and 11 bases, with 22 bases remaining between them. The CDR3 sequence: CASSSGGLPDSAQHF. DNA of the CDR3: TGTGCCAGCAGTTCGGGTGGGCTGCCAGACTCGGCCCAGCATTTT.

The chain uses TRBV5-6 and TRBJ2-6; perhaps TRBD2 as D (5 bases). CDR1 is SGHDT and CDR2 is YYEEEE in the germline V gene. This CDR3 has 15 amino acids. V was cut by 2 bases and J by 3 bases, with 9 bases left in between. CDR3 DNA: TGTGCCAGCAGCTTATCGGGGAATGGGGCCAACGTCCTGACTTTC. Its translation: CASSLSGNGANVLTF.

The chain recombines TRBV5-1 with TRBJ2-1, with unresolved D. V gave up 3 bases and J gave up 0 bases, with 10 bases separating them. The CDR3 consists of 15 residues. Germline loops: CDR1 SGHRS, CDR2 YFSETQ. CDR3: CASSSPMDSYNEQFF. For the CDR3, the DNA is TGCGCCAGCAGCTCTCCCATGGACTCCTACAATGAGCAGTTCTTC.

The gene calls are TRBV6-6 and TRBJ1-6, with 9 nucleotides matching TRBD1. This CDR3 spans 15 amino acids. After removal of 6 bases from V and 9 bases from J, the junction contained 9 bases not matched to a gene. Germline V lookup: CDR1 MNHNY, CDR2 SVGAGI (reference sequence). CDR3 sequence (DNA): TGTGCCAGCAGACCGCCGGGACAGGGAGCTTCACCCCTCCACTTT. This gives the protein CASRPPGQGASPLHF.

The chain is built from TRBV6-6 and TRBJ1-1, with no clear D. V lost 4 bases and J lost 2, with 5 bases in between. The CDR3 is 12 amino acids. Looked up from germline, CDR1 is MNHNY and CDR2 is SVGAGI (reference sequence). This CDR3 is CASSSVNTEAFF. The CDR3 coding sequence is TGTGCCAGCAGTTCCGTTAACACTGAAGCTTTCTTT.

The V call is TRBV5-1, the J call TRBJ2-1, with D perhaps TRBD1 (5 bases). Germline values: CDR1 SGHRS, CDR2 YFSETQ. Trimming pared 4 bases from V and 3 bases from J, leaving 17 bases between. The CDR3 runs 16 residues. The CDR3 region is CASSRSGFPDYNEQFF. In DNA, the CDR3 is TGCGCCAGCAGCAGATCAGGGTTTCCCGACTACAATGAGCAGTTCTTC.

The J gene is TRBJ2-7, the V gene TRBV5-6; possibly TRBD1 for D (6 bases). CDR3 length: 14 residues. Between the trimmed V and J ends, which lost 3 bases and 0 bases, there was a span of 10 bases. Germline values: CDR1 SGHDT, CDR2 YYEEEE. CDR3: CASSSTGRSYEQYF. The CDR3 bases are TGTGCCAGCAGCTCGACAGGACGCTCCTACGAGCAGTACTTC.

The rearrangement joins TRBV18 to TRBJ2-4; 12 bases map to TRBD1. The trim removed 3 bases at V and 2 bases at J, leaving 2 bases unmatched. The CDR3 runs to 16 residues. Germline-derived CDR1 and CDR2 are KGHSH and LQKENI. This CDR3 reads CASSPGQGATKNIQYF. The CDR3 nucleotides are TGTGCCAGCTCACCGGGACAGGGGGCGACCAAAAACATTCAGTACTTC.

The rearrangement joins TRBV28 to TRBJ2-1; a possible D gene is TRBD1 (6 bases). The CDR3 totals 16 residues. Germline CDR1 MDHEN, CDR2 SYDVKM. V lost 2 bases, J lost 4 bases, and 15 bases lay in between. CDR3 coding DNA: TGTGCCAGCAGTTTACTAGGGCAGGGGTTTTACAATGAGCAGTTCTTC. The encoded protein is CASSLLGQGFYNEQFF.

The rearrangement links TRBV9 to TRBJ2-1; 12 bases line up with TRBD2. With V trimmed by 3 bases and J by 7 bases, 5 bases remained unmatched. CDR3 length: 15 amino acids. From germline, CDR1 is SGDLS and CDR2 YYNGEE. CDR3 sequence reads: CASSAGLAGRNEQFF. CDR3 sequence (DNA): TGTGCCAGCAGCGCAGGACTAGCGGGACGAAATGAGCAGTTCTTC. The complete variable domain, with remaining parts taken from reference TRBV9 and TRBJ2-1, reads DSGVTQTPKHLITATGQRVTLRCSPRSGDLSVYWYQQSLDQGLQFLIQYYNGEERAKGNILERFSAQQFPDLHSELNLSSLELGDSALYFCASSAGLAGRNEQFFGPGTRLTVL.

The chain links TRBV7-3 to TRBJ2-1; 14 bases line up with TRBD2. Trimming at V came to 1 base and at J to 6 bases, leaving 8 bases not matched to a gene. CDR1 SGHTA and CDR2 FQGTGA come from the germline V gene. CDR3 length: 18 residues. The CDR3 is CASSLIPRLAGGPNEQFF. Here the CDR3 DNA reads TGTGCCAGCAGCTTAATCCCCCGACTAGCGGGAGGGCCCAATGAGCAGTTCTTC. Filled out from reference TRBV7-3 and TRBJ2-1, the complete variable domain reads GAGVSQTPSNKVTEKGKYVELRCDPISGHTALYWYRQSLGQGPEFLIYFQGTGAADDSGLPNDRFFAVRPEGSVSTLKIQRTERGDSAVYLCASSLIPRLAGGPNEQFFGPGTRLTVL.

The V and J genes are TRBV27 and TRBJ2-1; D uncertain. There are 18 residues in the CDR3. Germline loops: CDR1 MNHEY, CDR2 SMNVEV (reference sequence). The V end was cut by 3 bases, the J end by 5 bases, with 23 bases between. In nucleotides, the CDR3 is TGTGCCAGCAGTTTCAGACAACCTAGTGGCGCAGTCGACAATGAGCAGTTCTTC. It yields the protein CASSFRQPSGAVDNEQFF.

The CDR3 DNA reads as TGTGCCAGCAGTCCTGACATGTTTGATGAGCAGTTCTTC. Translated, it gives CASSPDMFDEQFF. The V and J genes are TRBV5-4 and TRBJ2-1; D is undetermined. CDR3 length equals 13 residues. Trimming left V 5 bases short and J 8 bases short, with 14 bases between. Germline CDR1 and CDR2: SGHNT and YYREEE (reference sequence).

The V and J genes are TRBV4-2 and TRBJ2-1; D is unclear. Looked up from germline, CDR1 is LGHNA and CDR2 is YNFKEQ. V lost 1 base and J 10 bases, leaving 14 bases between the germline ends. The CDR3 contains 14 residues. The CDR3 loop is CASSQGGQVSEQFF. The CDR3 bases are TGTGCCAGCAGCCAAGGAGGTCAGGTATCCGAGCAGTTCTTC.

This clone appeared a single time. The genes are TRBV19 and TRBJ2-5, with 7 bases aligning to TRBD2. The CDR3 contains 14 residues. Germline trimming cut 10 bases from V and 5 bases from J; bases unmatched to any gene: 13. The germline V gene has CDR1 LNHDA and CDR2 SQIVND (reference sequence). CDR3 loop: CATKPGLSMETQYF. CDR3 sequence (DNA): TGTGCCACTAAGCCGGGACTAAGTATGGAGACCCAGTACTTC.

A few counts support this clone. Sequence at one end of the junction differs from germline and may be a read error. J is TRBJ1-2 and V is TRBV27; D is unclear. The CDR3 has 11 residues. The V gene's germline CDR1 is MNHEY and CDR2 SMNVEV (reference sequence). The CDR3 spells CASSLLSPSLF. CDR3 in DNA: TGTGCCAGCAGTTTATTGTCACCGAGCCTCTTC.

The chain employs TRBV6-1 and TRBJ2-1; D gene uncertain. V shed 2 bases and J shed 11 bases, with 16 bases lying between them. CDR3 length: 14 residues. Germline-derived CDR1 and CDR2 are MNHNS and SASEGT. CDR3 sequence: CASSENGRAVKQFF. CDR3 nucleotides: TGTGCCAGCAGTGAAAATGGCCGGGCCGTGAAGCAGTTCTTC.

V gene TRBV7-8 combines with J gene TRBJ2-3, with a tentative D call TRBD1 (6 bases). V was cut by 6 bases and J by 2 bases, with 12 bases left in between. CDR1 SGHVS and CDR2 FQNEAQ come from the germline V gene. The length of the CDR3 is 14 residues. The CDR3 sequence: CASRERDITDTQYF. The DNA for the CDR3 is TGTGCCAGCAGAGAGAGGGACATCACAGATACGCAGTATTTT.

The chain has TRBV19 and TRBJ1-1; D ambiguous. The CDR3 spans 13 residues. V lost 2 bases to trimming and J lost 4 bases, with 8 bases between them. Per germline, CDR1 LNHDA and CDR2 SQIVND (reference sequence). This CDR3 reads CASSITLATEAFF. The CDR3 bases are TGTGCCAGTAGTATAACTCTGGCCACTGAAGCTTTCTTT.